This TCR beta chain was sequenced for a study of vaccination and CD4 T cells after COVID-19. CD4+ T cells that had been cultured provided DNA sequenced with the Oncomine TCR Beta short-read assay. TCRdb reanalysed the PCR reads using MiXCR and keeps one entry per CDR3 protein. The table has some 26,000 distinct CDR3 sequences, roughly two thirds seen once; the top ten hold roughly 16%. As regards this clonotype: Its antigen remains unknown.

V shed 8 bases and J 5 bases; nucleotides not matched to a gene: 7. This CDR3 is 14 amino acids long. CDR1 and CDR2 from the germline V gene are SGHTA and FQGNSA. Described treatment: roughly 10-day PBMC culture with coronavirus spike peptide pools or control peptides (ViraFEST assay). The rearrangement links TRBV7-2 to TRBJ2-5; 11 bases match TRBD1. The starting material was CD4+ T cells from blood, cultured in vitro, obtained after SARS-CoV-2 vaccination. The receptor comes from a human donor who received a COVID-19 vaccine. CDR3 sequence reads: CASARTGGSETQYF. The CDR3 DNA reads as TGTGCCAGCGCTAGGACAGGGGGCAGCGAGACCCAGTACTTC.